Presented here are 2 T cell receptor beta chains from one specimen sequenced in a study of vaccination and CD4 T cells after COVID-19. Stated treatment: roughly ten-day PBMC culture with coronavirus spike peptide pools or control peptides (ViraFEST assay). The antigens of these receptors remain unknown. Cultured CD4+ T cells had their DNA profiled by the Oncomine TCR Beta short-read assay. TCRdb reanalysed the PCR reads using MiXCR and keeps one entry per CDR3 protein. The table has more than 13,000 distinct CDR3 sequences, 45% to 70% seen once. The sample in question was CD4+ T cells from blood, cultured in vitro, obtained before SARS-CoV-2 vaccination. Receptor source: a human donor who had recovered from COVID-19.

This clonotype ranks as medium-sized. The gene calls are TRBV20-1 and TRBJ2-2, with D possibly called TRBD1 or TRBD2 (7 bases each). The CDR3 covers 15 residues. V was trimmed by 6 bases and J by 7 bases, leaving 21 bases between them. Looked up from germline, CDR1 is DFQATT and CDR2 is SNEGSKA (reference sequence). The CDR3 loop reads CSATKGAGAFGELFF. In nucleotides, the CDR3 is TGCAGTGCCACTAAGGGGGCGGGAGCTTTCGGGGAGCTGTTTTTT.

There are a few counts of this clonotype. The chain is built from TRBV6-2 or TRBV6-3 and TRBJ1-2; possible D gene TRBD1, 5 bases. Trimming left V 2 bases short and J 8 bases short, with 15 bases between. Per the germline V gene, CDR1 is MNHEY and CDR2 is SVGEGT. The CDR3 is 14 residues long. CDR3 bases: TGTGCCAGCAGTTACGAGGGGCGAAGGAAAGGCTACACCTTC. Protein: CASSYEGRRKGYTF.